Listed below are T cell receptor beta chains from one sample, sequenced in a study of CD4 T cells in relation to SARS-CoV-2 and coronaviruses. These receptors lack a known antigen. TCRdb keeps only in-frame clones here, not all; method: immunoSEQ multiplex PCR. This table has fewer than 45,000 clones, 75% to 90% appearing once. Specimen: naive CD4+ T cells from PBMCs, cultured in vitro. Receptors originate from an adult with COVID-19. Each CDR3 is given with its conserved first and last residue. Fields, in order: CDR3 DNA, CDR3 protein, V gene, clone size, D gene, CDR3 length, J gene. D genes are given only for firm matches. Size values are once, few and many counts, or a class for expanded clones, and some rows have none.

TGTGCCAGCAGCGTTCACAGGAAAAACACCGGGGAGCTGTTTTTT | CASSVHRKNTGELFF | TRBV11-1 | - | - | 15 | TRBJ2-2
TGTGCCAGCAGTGAAGGACAGGTGCGAGAGGAAAAACTGTTTTTT | CASSEGQVREEKLFF | TRBV6-1 | - | - | 15 | TRBJ1-4
TGTGCAAGTCGCTTAGCGCAATTCGGTTATGGGGGGTCCTACAATGAGCAGTTCTTC | CASRLAQFGYGGSYNEQFF | TRBV12-2 | - | - | 19 | TRBJ2-1
TGTGCCAGCAGCCTCATGGGTGAAGCTTTCTTT | CASSLMGEAFF | TRBV28 | once | - | 11 | TRBJ1-1
TGTGCCAGCAGCTCCGGACTAGCGGCGATTGTTGAGCAGTTCTTC | CASSSGLAAIVEQFF | TRBV5-4 | - | TRBD2 | 15 | TRBJ2-1
TGTGCCAGCAGCTTCGGGACTAGCGCGTACGAGCAGTACTTC | CASSFGTSAYEQYF | TRBV5-4 | - | TRBD2 | 14 | TRBJ2-7
TGTGCCAGCAGCTTAGCTGTCGGTAGCACAGATACGCAGTATTTT | CASSLAVGSTDTQYF | TRBV7-9 | - | - | 15 | TRBJ2-3
TGTGCCAGCAGCCAAGGACAGGGGGGATACGAAAAACTGTTTTTT | CASSQGQGGYEKLFF | TRBV4-2 | - | TRBD1 | 15 | TRBJ1-4
TGCGCCAGCAGCTTGGGGGGACAGGACAACTACGAGCAGTACTTC | CASSLGGQDNYEQYF | TRBV5-1 | - | TRBD1 | 15 | TRBJ2-7
TGTGCCATCGAAAAGGGCAGGGCAAATTCCTACGAGCAGTACTTC | CAIEKGRANSYEQYF | TRBV28 | - | - | 15 | TRBJ2-7
TGTGCCACCAGCAGAGATGATCGCTTTAGGCAGTATTTT | CATSRDDRFRQYF | TRBV15 | - | - | 13 | TRBJ2-3
TGTGCCAGCAGCTTGACGAACAGCATCACCGGGGAGCTGTTTTTT | CASSLTNSITGELFF | TRBV5-5 | - | - | 15 | TRBJ2-2
TGTGCCAGCAGCCGAGGGGACAGGCGCGAGCAGTACTTC | CASSRGDRREQYF | TRBV11-3 | - | TRBD1 | 13 | TRBJ2-7
TGTGCCAGCAGCCGGACCACGCCTAACTATGGCTACACCTTC | CASSRTTPNYGYTF | TRBV7-9 | - | - | 14 | TRBJ1-2
TGTGCCAGCTCACGGGGACAGGAGGAGACCCAGTACTTC | CASSRGQEETQYF | TRBV18 | - | TRBD1 | 13 | TRBJ2-5
TGTGCCAGCAGGGATTCTTGGGATCGTGAGACCCAGTACTTC | CASRDSWDRETQYF | TRBV2 | - | - | 14 | TRBJ2-5
TGTGCCAGCAGCTTGGTGGAGGGCCAGGTAAAGCAGTTCTTC | CASSLVEGQVKQFF | TRBV5-4 | - | - | 14 | TRBJ2-1
TGTGCCAGCAGTTCGAATGGGGGGGGAAACACAGATACGCAGTATTTT | CASSSNGGGNTDTQYF | TRBV11-1 | - | TRBD2 | 16 | TRBJ2-3
TGTGCCAGCAGTGCCCTAGAACAAGAGACCCAGTACTTC | CASSALEQETQYF | TRBV2 | - | - | 13 | TRBJ2-5
TGTGCCGGGAGAACAGGGAATGGAAACACCATATATTTT | CAGRTGNGNTIYF | TRBV30 | - | - | 13 | TRBJ1-3
TGTGCCAGCAGTTTATCACTCGCGGGAGGGAATGAGCAGTTCTTC | CASSLSLAGGNEQFF | TRBV28 | - | TRBD2 | 15 | TRBJ2-1
TGTGCCAGCAGCCCCGCGGGGGACACAGATACGCAGTATTTT | CASSPAGDTDTQYF | TRBV9 | - | TRBD2 | 14 | TRBJ2-3
TGTGCCATCAGCGGGACTAGCAGCTCCTACGAGCAGTACTTC | CAISGTSSSYEQYF | TRBV10-3 | - | TRBD2 | 14 | TRBJ2-7
TGTGCCAGCAGCGCGGCCCCAAGGGTTTTAGACATTCAGTACTTC | CASSAAPRVLDIQYF | TRBV5-5 | few | - | 15 | TRBJ2-4
TGTGCCAGCAGTTCAGTCATAGGGCTACCAGGCAATCAGCCCCAGCATTTT | CASSSVIGLPGNQPQHF | TRBV28 | - | - | 17 | TRBJ1-5
TGTGCCAGCAGCCGAGAGCGGGAAGCCTACAATGAGCAGTTCTTC | CASSREREAYNEQFF | TRBV5-8 | - | TRBD2 | 15 | TRBJ2-1
TGTGCCAGCAGCCAGGGGCAGGCCAGGACGGGTTTAGAGACCCAGTACTTC | CASSQGQARTGLETQYF | TRBV7-9 | once | - | 17 | TRBJ2-5
TGTGCCAGCAGCTTCCTAGCGGGACTCACAGATACGCAGTATTTT | CASSFLAGLTDTQYF | TRBV7-9 | once | TRBD2 | 15 | TRBJ2-3
TGTGCCAGCAGTTACGGTCCAGCGCGCTCCTACAATGAGCAGTTCTTC | CASSYGPARSYNEQFF | TRBV6-2/TRBV6-3 | few | - | 16 | TRBJ2-1
TGCGCCAGTTCCTCTTCCAGCGGGAGGGACTTTGGCACAGATACGCAGTATTTT | CASSSSSGRDFGTDTQYF | TRBV5-1 | - | TRBD2 | 18 | TRBJ2-3
TGTGCCAGCAGCTTGGGAGTATGGGGTGAGAACTATGGCTACACCTTC | CASSLGVWGENYGYTF | TRBV5-4 | - | - | 16 | TRBJ1-2
TGTGCCAGTAGTGATTGGGGACAGGGGATCCCCTACAATGAGCAGTTCTTC | CASSDWGQGIPYNEQFF | TRBV19 | - | TRBD1 | 17 | TRBJ2-1
TGTGCCAGCAGTGAATTAGGGACAGCCATCAATGAGCAGTTCTTC | CASSELGTAINEQFF | TRBV6-1 | - | TRBD1 | 15 | TRBJ2-1
TGTGCCAGCAGTGATGCCCTAGCGGGCAATGAGTGGTTCTTC | CASSDALAGNEWFF | TRBV25-1 | - | TRBD2 | 14 | TRBJ2-1
TGCGCCAGCAGTCGCCCGACCCCCCTCTTC | CASSRPTPLF | TRBV23-1 | - | - | 10 | TRBJ2-7
TGTGCCAGCAAATCCCCAGGGGATGGATATACGCAGTATTTT | CASKSPGDGYTQYF | TRBV5-4 | few | - | 14 | TRBJ2-3
TGTGCCACCAGCAGAGATCCAGTGGCCAGCTTTCCCCAGTACTTC | CATSRDPVASFPQYF | TRBV15 | once | - | 15 | TRBJ2-4
TGTGCCAGCAGCGGACACCCGGGGACTGAGCAGTTCTTC | CASSGHPGTEQFF | TRBV7-3 | - | - | 13 | TRBJ2-1